Listed below are T cell receptor beta chains from one sample, sequenced in a study of shared clonotypes between healthy human individuals. Clones were sequenced by immunoSEQ multiplex PCR, and TCRdb holds only the in-frame ones, with some missing. The sample carries some 2,500,000 clones, about nine tenths recorded once. The sample comprised naive CD4+ T cells from PBMCs. All receptors derive from a man aged 18 to 30 in good health. Some clones in this sample may be carry-over from other donors' samples. Each CDR3 is given with its conserved first and last residue. D genes are given only for firm matches. A row's size may be missing; if present it is once, few, many or a size class.

>TRBV28|TRBJ1-6|-|-
TGTGCCAGCACCACCCGGGGGGGCTATAATTCACCCCTCCACTTT
CASTTRGGYNSPLHF
>TRBV18|TRBJ1-1|TRBD1|-
TGTGCCAGCTCAAGGGAGGCAGGGGGAATAGCTGAAGCTTTCTTT
CASSREAGGIAEAFF
>TRBV5-1|TRBJ2-1|TRBD1|-
TGCGCCAGCGCCTTTTCCGGGACAGGGTACAATGAGCAGTTCTTC
CASAFSGTGYNEQFF
>TRBV4-2|TRBJ2-7|-|-
TGTGCCAGCAGCCAAGGATCCCCCGGTGGTAACGAGCAGTACTTC
CASSQGSPGGNEQYF
>TRBV6-4|TRBJ2-1|TRBD2|-
TGTGCCAGCAGGCCTAGCGGGACCTACAATGAGCAGTTCTTC
CASRPSGTYNEQFF
>TRBV19|TRBJ1-1|TRBD1|-
TGTGCCAGTAGTATTCGGGGGACAGTATTCGCGAACACTGAAGCTTTCTTT
CASSIRGTVFANTEAFF
>TRBV28|TRBJ1-6|TRBD1|-
TGTGCCAGCAGCCCGGACAGGGCTCCCTATAATTCACCCCTCCACTTT
CASSPDRAPYNSPLHF
>TRBV11-2|TRBJ2-1|-|-
TGTGCCAGCAGCTTAGTCGCTACCTACAATGAGCAGTTCTTC
CASSLVATYNEQFF
>TRBV6-5|TRBJ2-3|-|-
TGTGCCAGCAGTGCCCGGGCTAGCCCCACAGATACGCAGTATTTT
CASSARASPTDTQYF
>TRBV28|TRBJ1-5|-|-
TGTGCCAGCAGTGGACACCTTAGCAATCAGCCCCAGCATTTT
CASSGHLSNQPQHF
>TRBV5-1|TRBJ2-2|-|-
TGCGCCAGCCGCCGACTAGATGTCGGCACCGGGGAGCTGTTTTTT
CASRRLDVGTGELFF
>TRBV9|TRBJ2-7|TRBD1|-
TGTGCCAGCAGCGCTGGGACAGGCCCCTACGAGCAGTACTTC
CASSAGTGPYEQYF
>TRBV18|TRBJ2-7|-|-
TGTGCCAGCTCACCAGTGGGGGGACCCTACGAGCAGTACTTC
CASSPVGGPYEQYF
>TRBV6-1|TRBJ2-3|TRBD2|-
TGTGCCAGCAGTGAAGGGGCTAGCGGGGGCCCTATATATTTT
CASSEGASGGPIYF
>TRBV27|TRBJ2-7|-|-
TGTGCCAGCAGTTCTCAACGGGACGGGAACGAGCAGTACTTC
CASSSQRDGNEQYF
>TRBV4-2|TRBJ1-5|-|-
TGTGCCAGCAGCCTGGGGACGGGGGGTCAGCCCCAGCATTTT
CASSLGTGGQPQHF
>TRBV4-2|TRBJ2-3|TRBD2|-
TGTGCCAGCAGCCTAGGACTAGCGGGGCCAATAGGTGATACGCAGTATTTT
CASSLGLAGPIGDTQYF
>TRBV5-6|TRBJ2-2|-|-
TGTGCCAGCAGCTTTGGCACAGGTGGGGTCGGGGAGCTGTTTTTT
CASSFGTGGVGELFF
>TRBV5-5|TRBJ2-3|-|-
TGTGCCAGCAGCTTAACTACCGAGACGCAGTATTTT
CASSLTTETQYF
>TRBV15|TRBJ2-1|TRBD2|once
TGTGCCACCAGCAGGACTAGCGGGAGCCACCGGGGGCAGTTCTTC
CATSRTSGSHRGQFF
>TRBV5-1|TRBJ2-7|TRBD2|-
TGCGCCAGCAGCTTAGGGACTAGCGGGGGGCAACCCTACGAGCAGTACTTC
CASSLGTSGGQPYEQYF
>TRBV5-1|TRBJ2-7|TRBD1|-
TGCGCCAGCAGGACGGGACAGGGTAACTACGAGCAGTACTTC
CASRTGQGNYEQYF
>TRBV18|TRBJ2-3|-|-
TGTGCCAGCTCCGGGGAAACTAGCACAGATACGCAGTATTTT
CASSGETSTDTQYF
>TRBV9|TRBJ2-3|TRBD1|-
TGTGCCAGCAGTCATATGTCGGAGACAGGGAACCCAGATACGCAGTATTTT
CASSHMSETGNPDTQYF